This T cell receptor beta chain was identified in a study of identical twins (dated by TCRdb to 2016 to 2018). Context from the whole study: The study deep-sequenced TCR alpha and beta repertoires from monozygotic twins, unrelated adults of various ages and cord blood to test whether fetal clonotypes persist. Replicate twin experiments were performed at different times using different library preparation protocols to rule out contamination. Points the paper makes about the study in general: In monozygotic twins, out-of-frame TCR alpha sharing was systematically underestimated by recombination models, although the models agreed with sharing between unrelated individuals. Invariant T cells such as MAIT and iNKT could partly confound zero-insertion analyses, though diverse VJ usage argued against this for most clonotypes. Compared with coincidental sharing between unrelated individuals, out-of-frame TCR alpha sequences shared between twins showed an excess of sequences with low generation probability. In beta out-of-frame sequences, excess twin sharing was weaker, because having fewer shared sequences lowered the signal-to-noise ratio. Conclusions relied on cross-sectional statistical analysis, since the same donors could not be followed over many years. Fewer insertions were carried by abundant cord blood beta clonotypes; a weaker similar trend was observed in young adult naive repertoires, while no such trend was observed in memory repertoires.

Library construction relied on 5' RACE. TCRdb records Illumina HiSeq 2000 as the sequencer. A universal primer binding site was added through template switching, and the final cDNA carried a unique molecular identifier so that TCR cDNA molecules could be counted accurately. Specific primers in the conserved constant-segment region were used to synthesize first-strand cDNA for TCR alpha and beta chains. To control for contamination, every cDNA library was double barcoded, receiving both a SMART-Mk sample barcode and Illumina barcodes. TruSeq adapter sequences along with Illumina sample barcodes were introduced in two successive PCR steps. Sequencing of the TCR alpha and beta cDNA libraries was done on the Illumina HiSeq platform using custom primers. The original methods were these. MiGEC processed the raw reads to extract unique molecular identifiers, while MiXCR was used to determine the CDR3 positions. For each individual, recombination models were inferred using an EM algorithm with the repgenHMM and IGoR tools. The analysis of shared clonotypes was done with the tcR package in R, with sharing normalized by the product of cloneset sizes. To study raw recombination without the effects of thymic and clonal selection, out-of-frame nonproductive sequences were analyzed. TCRdb reprocessing: public reads trimmed at Q25 with fastp, clones called with MiXCR, in-frame beta chains kept. CDR3 protein duplicates are merged, each entry listing the most common genes and DNA. TCRdb's processing, not the authors' own work, is the source of the V and J calls. Counted in this sample were roughly 350,000 distinct CDR3 sequences; roughly an eighth of them appeared once. The ten largest clones capture 7.2% of the sample.

Only healthy Caucasian donors were included. Three pairs of female monozygotic twins, all aged roughly 18 to 29 years, were included in the twin cohort. CD4+ and CD8+ T cell populations were isolated with positive isolation kits from Invitrogen. With respect to this clonotype: Its target antigen remains unknown. Within one base of it there is no much larger clone, and no base qualities were kept.

The same specimen was also included in a second study, on yellow fever vaccine responses in identical twins. The second study's authors report: The authors reported that the T cell response to vaccination in identical twins appeared partly convergent and partly personalized. In the study, vaccine-responding T cell clones were precisely tracked in identical twins.

This TCR was recovered from a woman aged 18-30 years in good health. The sample was CD8+ T cells sorted from blood.

The DNA sequence is as follows: TGCAGTGCCACGGGGGGGCTCACAGATACGCAGTATTTT. Its protein is CSATGGLTDTQYF. The V gene is TRBV20-1 and the J gene is TRBJ2-3; the junction holds 8 bases that match TRBD2. CDR1 is given as DFQATT and CDR2 as SNEGSKA, both from the germline V gene (reference sequence). The CDR3 has 13 amino acids, counting the end cysteine and phenylalanine. The CDR3 DNA has 39 bases and is translated from base 1. V and J are trimmed by 6 bases and 2 bases, and the gene matches miss 4 bases of the junction.